What follows are 9 T cell receptor beta chains derived from one specimen sequenced in a study of control samples from healthy donors and cancer patients. This table comes from immunoSEQ multiplex PCR, and its TCRdb copy is limited to in-frame clones, with some not included. This sample has tens of thousands of clones; approximately 90% occur once, and the top ten carry around a fifth. The sample taken for sequencing was PBMCs. These receptors were obtained from a woman aged 35 to 49 with head and neck cancer.

The chain recombines TRBV5-1 with TRBJ1-2; D gene ambiguous. The germline CDR1 and CDR2 sequences are SGHRS and YFSETQ. V was trimmed by 3 bases and J by 4 bases, leaving 16 bases between them. The CDR3 is 15 amino acids. CDR3 bases: TGCGCCAGCAGCTGGGAACCGTCAAGTTCCTATGGCTACACCTTC. Residues: CASSWEPSSSYGYTF.

The V gene is TRBV3-1 (or the pseudogene TRBV3-2), the J gene TRBJ2-7; 8 nucleotides align to TRBD1. In germline, CDR1 is LGHDT, CDR2 YNNKEL (reference sequence). The V gene end was trimmed by 4 bases and the J gene end by 3 bases; junction bases not matched to a gene: 2. The CDR3 consists of 13 residues. The DNA for the CDR3 is TGTGCCAGCAGCCGAGGACAGGGCTACGAGCAGTACTTC. Translating gives CASSRGQGYEQYF.

In its sample, this clone was seen a few times. The CDR3 spells CAISDGYSNQPQHF. For the CDR3, the DNA is TGTGCCATCAGTGACGGGTATAGCAATCAGCCCCAGCATTTT. This chain links TRBV10-3 with TRBJ1-5; D gene uncertain. V lost 3 bases and J lost 0, with 6 bases in between. This CDR3 contains 14 residues. CDR1 and CDR2 (germline): ENHRY, SYGVKD.

The chain employs TRBV4-2 and TRBJ2-4; the D is unclear. This CDR3 is 13 amino acids long. V lost 4 bases and J 8 bases, leaving 12 bases between the germline ends. Germline loops: CDR1 LGHNA, CDR2 YNFKEQ. The CDR3 region has the DNA TGTGCCAGCAGCCTTACCCCTGGGGACATTCAGTACTTC. Protein: CASSLTPGDIQYF.

V usage is TRBV11-2 and J usage is TRBJ1-5, with D maybe TRBD1 (5 bases). In germline, CDR1 is SGHAT, CDR2 FQNNGV. Deletions cut 3 bases from V and 7 bases from J, with 16 bases between. This CDR3 has 15 amino acids. DNA of the CDR3: TGTGCCAGCAGCTTTAGGGGTCTAAGCGGGCAGCCCCAGCATTTT. It codes for CASSFRGLSGQPQHF.

The chain couples TRBV27 to TRBJ2-7, with TRBD1 identical over 9 bases. Germline V CDR1 and CDR2: MNHEY, SMNVEV (reference sequence). There are 16 residues in the CDR3. J was trimmed by 4 bases and V by 5 bases; bases with no gene match: 12. The CDR3 DNA is TGTGCCAGCAGTCAGTACAGGGGGCGAAATGTTTACGAGCAGTACTTC. Translating gives CASSQYRGRNVYEQYF.

V usage is TRBV3-1 (or the pseudogene TRBV3-2) and J usage is TRBJ2-1; 9 bases line up with TRBD2. CDR3 length: 15 residues. J gave up 4 bases and V 4 bases, and 5 bases lay outside the gene matches. Germline V lookup: CDR1 LGHDT, CDR2 YNNKEL (reference sequence). CDR3 nucleotide sequence: TGTGCCAGCAGCCCGGCCAGCGGGGGGTACAATGAGCAGTTCTTC. This sequence encodes CASSPASGGYNEQFF.

The rearrangement joins TRBV6-2 or TRBV6-3 to TRBJ2-7; possibly TRBD1 for D (6 bases). Looked up from germline, CDR1 is MNHEY and CDR2 is SVGEGT. The CDR3 covers 15 residues. V was shortened by 4 bases and J by 3 bases, with 16 bases between the two germline ends. The CDR3 loop reads CASSSANRVLYEQYF. CDR3 DNA sequence: TGTGCCAGCAGTTCGGCTAACAGGGTCCTCTACGAGCAGTACTTC.

The chain has TRBV5-1 and TRBJ1-1, with 8 bases that match TRBD1. The CDR3 runs to 17 residues. CDR1 is SGHRS and CDR2 is YFSETQ in the germline V gene. Trimming at V came to 0 bases and at J to 6 bases, leaving 13 bases not matched to a gene. The CDR3 region has the DNA TGCGCCAGCAGCTTGGGGGCTAGGGCAGGGGGCTTGGCTGAAGCTTTCTTT. Protein product: CASSLGARAGGLAEAFF.